This is a list of T cell receptor beta chains from one sample in a study of blood T cells in healthy people across ages. MiXCR, run by TCRdb on the 5' RACE reads, gives a single entry per CDR3 protein. The sample contains hundreds of thousands of distinct CDR3 sequences, nearly 60% of which appear only once. The sample taken for sequencing was blood. Receptors originate from a man aged 25 to 40 in good health. CDR3s include the opening cysteine and the closing phenylalanine or tryptophan.

J gene | V gene | CDR3 protein
TRBJ2-3 | TRBV5-1 | CASSRGGMDTQYF
TRBJ2-1 | TRBV20-1 | CSAPPQGNEQFF
TRBJ2-6 | TRBV10-3 | CAIGGVSGANVLTF
TRBJ2-1 | TRBV4-3 | CASSQGLGGNNEQFF
TRBJ2-7 | TRBV4-2 | CASSQVAGKDYEQYF
TRBJ2-7 | TRBV4-2 | CASSQVGQGSPEQYF
TRBJ2-3 | TRBV7-3 | CASSSTGGRPDTQYF
TRBJ1-1 | TRBV11-2 | CASSLSSGATEAFF
NA | TRBV4-2 | CASSQDRGSFYEQYF
TRBJ1-4 | TRBV20-1 | CSARAGLREKLFF
TRBJ2-5 | TRBV29-1 | CSVEDPFQETQYF
NA | TRBV27 | CASSWSGDRGTEQYF
TRBJ2-1 | TRBV29-1 | CSAELYNEQFF
TRBJ2-5 | TRBV20-1 | CSAQPTGGETQYF
TRBJ1-2 | TRBV7-2 | CASRRGATPYGYTF
TRBJ2-1 | TRBV2 | CASNGPINEQFF
TRBJ2-7 | TRBV20-1 | CSATGGRVSYEQYF
TRBJ1-2 | TRBV7-9 | CASIPGTYYGYTF
TRBJ2-1 | TRBV7-2 | CASKGGGVVGEQFF
TRBJ2-7 | TRBV20-1 | CSAPRDRGTEQYF
TRBJ1-1 | TRBV6-1 | CASSSQGAAFF
TRBJ2-5 | TRBV4-2 | CASSGARGQGLNQETQYF
TRBJ2-1 | TRBV29-1 | CSGGLGRPPLSDEQFF
TRBJ1-6 | TRBV7-9 | CASSPWNRDRINSPLHF
TRBJ1-2 | TRBV28 | CAGRASGYGYTF
TRBJ2-3 | TRBV9 | CASSGLAGEVPDTQYF
TRBJ2-2 | TRBV7-8 | CASSSTSYTGELFF
TRBJ2-7 | TRBV2 | CASSIDNLSYEQYF
TRBJ2-5 | TRBV20-1 | CSASFGARETQYF
TRBJ2-5 | TRBV7-3 | CASSFNSVETQYF
TRBJ1-6 | TRBV5-4 | CASSLAGTGSSPLHF